These T cell receptor beta chains were read from a single sample in a study of T cell repertoires in cytomegalovirus infection. TCRdb analysed the reads with MiXCR anew, one entry per CDR3 protein. The data show some 320,000 distinct CDR3 sequences, with more than 8% seen just once and about 4.5% held by the top ten. Sequenced input: PBMCs. Receptors originate from a human donor in good health (CMV status not recorded). Some clones in this sample may be carry-over from other donors' samples. Each CDR3 is given with its conserved first and last residue. D genes are given only for firm matches. A row's size may be missing; if present it is once, few, many or a size class.

d_call	v_call	j_call	clone_size	cdr3_aa	cdr3_nt
TRBD2	TRBV10-3	TRBJ2-1	many	CAISRHTMTGTSGGSSYNEQFF	TGTGCCATCAGTAGACACACTATGACCGGGACTAGCGGAGGGAGCTCCTACAATGAGCAGTTCTTC
TRBD2	TRBV20-1	TRBJ2-5	few	CSARGGETQYF	TGCAGTGCTAGGGGGGGGGAGACCCAGTACTTC
-	TRBV7-2	TRBJ1-1	many	CASSFYRGSEAFF	TGTGCCAGCAGCTTTTACAGAGGCTCTGAAGCTTTCTTT
-	TRBV6-5	TRBJ2-3	-	CASRTPGTDTQYF	TGTGCCAGCAGGACGCCGGGGACAGATACGCAGTATTTT
TRBD1	TRBV5-1	TRBJ2-5	few	CASRFTQGVQETQYF	TGCGCCAGCAGATTTACTCAGGGGGTACAAGAGACCCAGTACTTC
TRBD1	TRBV6-2/TRBV6-3	TRBJ2-7	few	CASRSGQDYEQYF	TGTGCCAGCAGGTCGGGACAGGACTACGAGCAGTACTTC
-	TRBV7-2	TRBJ1-2	-	CASSFPPRRRNYGYTF	TGTGCCAGCAGCTTCCCCCCCCGACGGCGTAACTATGGCTACACCTTC
-	TRBV4-2	TRBJ2-1	-	CASSQEPGQLSHNEQFF	TGTGCCAGCAGCCAAGAACCGGGGCAACTATCCCACAATGAGCAGTTCTTC
-	TRBV20-1	TRBJ1-5	-	CSARGTNPGDQPQHF	TGCAGTGCTAGGGGGACCAATCCGGGCGATCAGCCCCAGCATTTT
-	TRBV5-6	TRBJ1-2	few	CASSLFRGRPNGYTF	TGTGCCAGCAGCCTCTTCCGGGGGCGACCTAATGGCTACACCTTC
-	TRBV19	TRBJ2-1	few	CASSTPRGGEQFF	TGTGCCAGTAGTACCCCGAGGGGCGGGGAGCAGTTCTTC
TRBD1	TRBV20-1	TRBJ1-5	-	CSARDPGGENQPQHF	TGCAGTGCTAGAGACCCAGGGGGTGAAAATCAGCCCCAGCATTTT
-	TRBV29-1	TRBJ1-2	-	CSDGGGQVGSYGYTF	TGCAGCGATGGAGGGGGACAAGTCGGGTCCTATGGCTACACCTTC
TRBD2	TRBV5-4	TRBJ2-1	many	CASSSVAGVSYNEQFF	TGTGCCAGCAGCTCCGTAGCGGGAGTTTCCTACAATGAGCAGTTCTTC
TRBD1	TRBV11-2	TRBJ1-4	many	CASGSIQGTNEKLFF	TGTGCCAGCGGGTCAATACAGGGGACTAATGAAAAACTGTTTTTT
TRBD1	TRBV20-1	TRBJ1-2	few	CSASTGQGARGYTF	TGCAGTGCTAGCACCGGACAGGGGGCGAGGGGCTACACCTTC
TRBD1	TRBV7-6	TRBJ2-5	many	CASSYLDRGLKETQYF	TGTGCCAGCAGCTACTTGGACAGGGGGCTAAAAGAGACCCAGTACTTC
TRBD2	TRBV12-3/TRBV12-4	TRBJ2-7	few	CASSFTSGRYEQYF	TGTGCCAGCAGTTTTACTAGCGGGAGATACGAGCAGTACTTC
TRBD2	TRBV6-2/TRBV6-3	TRBJ2-2	few	CASSPHQRGVGTGELFF	TGTGCCAGCAGCCCACACCAGCGGGGGGTAGGCACCGGGGAGCTGTTTTTT
TRBD2	TRBV7-6	TRBJ2-1	many	CASSLFPSWRGDGNEQFF	TGTGCCAGCAGCTTATTCCCTTCTTGGCGGGGGGATGGGAATGAGCAGTTCTTC
-	TRBV12-3/TRBV12-4	TRBJ1-1	-	CASSFPPGAFF	TGTGCCAGCAGTTTTCCGCCCGGAGCTTTCTTT